This T cell receptor beta chain was obtained from a study of memory B cells and T cells in multiple sclerosis. Profiled with immunoSEQ multiplex PCR; TCRdb holds only in-frame clones, not every one. The sample has approximately 32,000 clones; more than 75% are singletons. Details on this clone: Its target is unknown.

This CDR3 is built from 13 residues. CDR1 and CDR2 (germline): SGHRS, YFSETQ. V was trimmed by 5 bases and J by 4 bases, leaving 13 bases between them. After stimulus-free culture, autoproliferating CFSE-dim and non-proliferating CFSE-high T cells were sequenced separately. Cultures began with about 45 million CFSE-labeled PBMCs, unstimulated for 7 days, with replicate wells pooled. The sample was PBMCs from blood kept in culture. This chain uses TRBV5-1 with TRBJ2-7; D is ambiguous. The receptor's source is a human donor with multiple sclerosis. CDR3 DNA sequence: TGCGCCAGCAGGTCTAACCAGGAATACGAGCAGTACTTC. This encodes CASRSNQEYEQYF.